These T cell receptor beta chains were read from a single sample in a study of T cells in localized non-small cell lung cancer. Data came from immunoSEQ multiplex PCR; TCRdb stores just in-frame clones and leaves some out. The table has approximately 63,000 clones, around 90% seen once. This specimen consisted of peripheral blood, obtained before any cancer treatment. Receptors originate from a man between 35 and 75 years old with stage I squamous cell lung carcinoma. Both conserved end residues are part of each CDR3. A D gene is named only where the DNA matches it firmly. Rows may omit the clone size; those that give it use once, few, many or a size class.

J gene | V gene | D gene | clone size | CDR3 DNA | CDR3 protein
TRBJ1-5 | TRBV28 | - | - | TGTGCCAGCAGTCTTCGGCAGGGGAGCAATCAGCCCCAGCATTTT | CASSLRQGSNQPQHF
TRBJ1-4 | TRBV6-5 | - | - | TGTGCCAGCAGTTACTTAGCCGGGCAGGGGAAGGAAAAACTGTTTTTT | CASSYLAGQGKEKLFF
TRBJ2-5 | TRBV5-4 | - | - | TGTGCCAGCAGCTTGGGTAACGGGATGATAAAGACCCAGTACTTC | CASSLGNGMIKTQYF
TRBJ2-7 | TRBV27 | - | once | TGTGCCAGCAGTCTCCCTACTCCCTACGAGCAGTACTTC | CASSLPTPYEQYF
TRBJ2-1 | TRBV7-3 | - | - | TGTGCCAGCAGCTTAGCGGGTGGCGGGATTGCTGATGAGCAGTTCTTC | CASSLAGGGIADEQFF
TRBJ2-1 | TRBV29-1 | - | - | TGCAGCGTTGAAGTACGGGACTCGTCTTACAATGAGCAGTTCTTC | CSVEVRDSSYNEQFF
TRBJ2-5 | TRBV28 | - | - | TGTGCCAGCAGTGGGGTCCAAGAGACCCAGTACTTC | CASSGVQETQYF
TRBJ2-2 | TRBV5-1 | TRBD2 | - | TGCGCCAGCGGACTAGCGGGAGAAGACACCGGGGAGCTGTTTTTT | CASGLAGEDTGELFF
TRBJ2-1 | TRBV6-5 | TRBD2 | - | TGTGCCAGCAGTATGGGACTAGCGGGACACAATGAGCAGTTCTTC | CASSMGLAGHNEQFF
TRBJ2-7 | TRBV5-1 | - | - | TGCGCCAGCAGCTTCGGGCACTACGAGCAGTACTTC | CASSFGHYEQYF
TRBJ1-2 | TRBV30 | - | - | TGTGCCTGGAGTGGGACCTTGGATCCCCTTTATGGCTACACCTTC | CAWSGTLDPLYGYTF